This TCR beta chain came from a study of shared clonotypes between healthy human individuals. The J segment lost 5 bases and the V segment lost 3 bases, leaving 6 bases of the junction unmatched. Germline V gene sequence: CDR1 SNHLY, CDR2 FYNNEI. CDR3 length: 15 amino acids. Sequenced by immunoSEQ multiplex PCR; TCRdb stores in-frame clones only, minus some. The sample holds hundreds of thousands of clones, 90% to 96% seen once. The gene calls are TRBV2 and TRBJ2-7, with 11 bases matching TRBD2. The source of this sequence is a woman in her twenties or thirties in good health. The material sequenced was naive CD4+ T cells sorted from blood. Described subset: CD45RA+ positively selected. The DNA for the CDR3 is TGTGCCAGCAGTGATCTAGCGGGAGGCGGGGACGAGCAGTACTTC. Its translation is CASSDLAGGGDEQYF.